Reported below is one T cell receptor beta chain. Antigen unknown. The data belong to a study of T cells in Graves' hyperthyroidism and ophthalmopathy. At the level of the study: It was at initial diagnosis, before any treatment, that peripheral blood was collected.

Germline loops: CDR1 LGHNA, CDR2 YNFKEQ. The CDR3 runs 16 residues. V gave up 1 base and J gave up 2 bases, with 14 bases separating them. Amplified TCR beta CDR3 regions came from RNA transcripts. HTBI primers drove first-round RT-PCR of the TCR CDR3. TCRdb re-analysed the multiplex PCR reads in MiXCR, keeping a single row per CDR3 protein. The data hold hundreds of thousands of distinct CDR3 sequences, with around 14% observed a single time. General study results and limits: Most thyroid clonotypes that were expanded above 0.001 also turned up in blood.

The gene calls are TRBV4-2 and TRBJ1-2; weak D call: TRBD1 (6 bases). Sequenced material: blood. The receptor comes from a woman under 30 with Graves' hyperthyroidism. The CDR3 DNA reads as TGTGCCAGCAGCCAAGGGGGAGGACAGACAAACTATGGCTACACCTTC. It codes for CASSQGGGQTNYGYTF.